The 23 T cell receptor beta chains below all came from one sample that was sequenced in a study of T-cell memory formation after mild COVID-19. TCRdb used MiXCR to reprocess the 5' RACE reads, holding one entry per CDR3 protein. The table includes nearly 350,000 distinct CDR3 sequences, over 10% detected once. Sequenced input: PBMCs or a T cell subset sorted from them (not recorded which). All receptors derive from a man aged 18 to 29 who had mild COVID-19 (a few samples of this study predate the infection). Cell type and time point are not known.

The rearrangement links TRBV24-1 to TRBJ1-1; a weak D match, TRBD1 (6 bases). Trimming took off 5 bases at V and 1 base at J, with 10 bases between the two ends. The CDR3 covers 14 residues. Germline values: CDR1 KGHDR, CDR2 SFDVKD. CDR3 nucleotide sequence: TGTGCCACCAGTGGTGGGGGCGAGAACACTGAAGCTTTCTTT. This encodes CATSGGGENTEAFF.

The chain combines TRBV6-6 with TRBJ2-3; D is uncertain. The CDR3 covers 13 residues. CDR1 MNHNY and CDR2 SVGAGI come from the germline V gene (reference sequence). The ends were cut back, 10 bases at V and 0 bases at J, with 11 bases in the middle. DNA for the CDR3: TGTGCCACCCAAATCCCGAGCACAGATACGCAGTATTTT. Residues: CATQIPSTDTQYF.

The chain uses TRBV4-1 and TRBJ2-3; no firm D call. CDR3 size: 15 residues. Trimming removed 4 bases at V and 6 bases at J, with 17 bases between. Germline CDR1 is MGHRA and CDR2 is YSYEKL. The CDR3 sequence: CASSPVERAADTQYF. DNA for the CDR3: TGCGCCAGCAGCCCGGTGGAAAGGGCGGCGGATACGCAGTATTTT.

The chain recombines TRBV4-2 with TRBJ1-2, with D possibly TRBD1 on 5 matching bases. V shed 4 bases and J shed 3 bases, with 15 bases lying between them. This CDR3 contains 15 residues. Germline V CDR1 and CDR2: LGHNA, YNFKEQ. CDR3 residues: CASSPGQGFDYGYTF. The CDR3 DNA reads TGTGCCAGCAGCCCCGGCCAGGGTTTCGACTATGGCTACACCTTC.

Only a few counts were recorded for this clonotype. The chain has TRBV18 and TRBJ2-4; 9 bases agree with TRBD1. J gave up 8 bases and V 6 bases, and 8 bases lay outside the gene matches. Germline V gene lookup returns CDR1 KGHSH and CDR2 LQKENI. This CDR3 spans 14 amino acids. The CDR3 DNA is TGTGCCAGCTCGGGGACAGGGTTAAAGGACATTCAGTACTTC. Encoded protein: CASSGTGLKDIQYF. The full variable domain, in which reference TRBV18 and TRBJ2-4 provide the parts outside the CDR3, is NAGVMQNPRHLVRRRGQEARLRCSPMKGHSHVYWYRQLPEEGLKFMVYLQKENIIDESGMPKERFSAEFPKEGPSILRIQQVVRGDSAAYFCASSGTGLKDIQYFGAGTRLSVL.

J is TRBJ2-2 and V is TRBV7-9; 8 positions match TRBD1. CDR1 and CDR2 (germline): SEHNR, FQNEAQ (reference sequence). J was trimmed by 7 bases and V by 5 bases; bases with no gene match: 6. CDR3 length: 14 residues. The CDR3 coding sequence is TGTGCCAGCAGCCACGGACAGGGTGGCGGGGAGCTGTTTTTT. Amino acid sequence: CASSHGQGGGELFF.

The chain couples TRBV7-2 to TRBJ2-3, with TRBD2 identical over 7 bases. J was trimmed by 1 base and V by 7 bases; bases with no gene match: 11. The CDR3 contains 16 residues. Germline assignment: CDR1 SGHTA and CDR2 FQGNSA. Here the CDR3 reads CASNNVSGVGTDTQYF. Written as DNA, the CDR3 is TGTGCCAGCAACAACGTGAGCGGGGTTGGCACAGATACGCAGTATTTT.

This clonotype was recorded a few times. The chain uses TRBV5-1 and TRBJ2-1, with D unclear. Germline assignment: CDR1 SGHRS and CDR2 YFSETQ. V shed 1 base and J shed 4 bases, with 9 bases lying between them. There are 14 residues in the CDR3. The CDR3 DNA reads TGCGCCAGCAGCTTGTCCGGCAGATACAATGAGCAGTTCTTC. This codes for CASSLSGRYNEQFF.

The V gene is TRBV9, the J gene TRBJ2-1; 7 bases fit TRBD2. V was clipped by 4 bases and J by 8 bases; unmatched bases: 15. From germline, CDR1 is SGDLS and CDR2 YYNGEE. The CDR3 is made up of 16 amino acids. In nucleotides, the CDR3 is TGTGCCAGCAGCCCGATCGTGGCTAGCGGACGGTATGAGCAGTTCTTC. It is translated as CASSPIVASGRYEQFF.

The CDR3 sequence: CASSHPSGEGETQYF. The CDR3 nucleotides are TGTGCCAGCAGCCACCCGAGCGGGGAGGGAGAGACCCAGTACTTC. The rearrangement links TRBV4-2 to TRBJ2-5; the match to TRBD2 covers 7 bases. The CDR3 is 15 amino acids. Per the germline V gene, CDR1 is LGHNA and CDR2 is YNFKEQ. The trim removed 3 bases at V and 4 bases at J, leaving 8 bases unmatched.

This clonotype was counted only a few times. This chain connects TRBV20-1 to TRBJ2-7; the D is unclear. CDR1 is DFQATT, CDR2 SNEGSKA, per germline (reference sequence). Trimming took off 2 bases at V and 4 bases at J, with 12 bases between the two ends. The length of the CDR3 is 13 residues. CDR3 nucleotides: TGCAGTGCTAGACCTGGAAGTCTATACGAGCAGTACGTC. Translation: CSARPGSLYEQYV.

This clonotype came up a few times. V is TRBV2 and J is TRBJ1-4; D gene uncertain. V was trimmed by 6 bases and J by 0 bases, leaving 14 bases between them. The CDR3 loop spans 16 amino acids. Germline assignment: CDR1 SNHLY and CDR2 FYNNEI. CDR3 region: CASSERIQSTNEKLFF. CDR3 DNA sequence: TGTGCCAGCAGCGAAAGAATACAGTCAACTAATGAAAAACTGTTTTTT. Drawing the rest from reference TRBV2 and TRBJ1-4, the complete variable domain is EPEVTQTPSHQVTQMGQEVILRCVPISNHLYFYWYRQILGQKVEFLVSFYNNEISEKSEIFDDQFSVERPDGSNFTLKIRSTKLEDSAMYFCASSERIQSTNEKLFFGSGTQLSVL.

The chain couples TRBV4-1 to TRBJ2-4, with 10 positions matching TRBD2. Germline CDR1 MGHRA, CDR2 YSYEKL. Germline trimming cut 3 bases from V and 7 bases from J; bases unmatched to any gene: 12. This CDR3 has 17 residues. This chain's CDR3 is CASSQGDIAGGGNIQYF. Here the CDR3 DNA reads TGCGCCAGCAGCCAGGGCGATATAGCGGGGGGTGGGAACATTCAGTACTTC.

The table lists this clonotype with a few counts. The CDR3 coding sequence is TGTGCCAGCAGTTACGGCGGAGGGTCCTACGAGCAGTACTTC. The encoded protein is CASSYGGGSYEQYF. The V gene is TRBV6-5, the J gene TRBJ2-7; D possibly corresponds to TRBD2 (6 bases). Deletions cut 2 bases from V and 1 base from J, with 9 bases between. The V gene's germline CDR1 is MNHEY and CDR2 SVGAGI. CDR3 length equals 14 residues.

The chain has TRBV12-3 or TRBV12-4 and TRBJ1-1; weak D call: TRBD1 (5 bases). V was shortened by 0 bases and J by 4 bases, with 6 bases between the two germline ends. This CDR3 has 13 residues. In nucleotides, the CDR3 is TGTGCCAGCAGTTTAGCCCAGGGCACTGAAGCTTTCTTT. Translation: CASSLAQGTEAFF.

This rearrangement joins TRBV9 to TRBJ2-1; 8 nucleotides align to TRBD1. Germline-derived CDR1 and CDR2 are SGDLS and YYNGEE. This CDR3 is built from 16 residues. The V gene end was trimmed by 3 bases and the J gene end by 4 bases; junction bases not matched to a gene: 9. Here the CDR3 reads CASSAAGQGGYNEQFF. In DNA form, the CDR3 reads TGTGCCAGCAGCGCCGCCGGACAGGGAGGATACAATGAGCAGTTCTTC. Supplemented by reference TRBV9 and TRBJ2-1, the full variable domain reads DSGVTQTPKHLITATGQRVTLRCSPRSGDLSVYWYQQSLDQGLQFLIQYYNGEERAKGNILERFSAQQFPDLHSELNLSSLELGDSALYFCASSAAGQGGYNEQFFGPGTRLTVL.

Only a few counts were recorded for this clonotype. The CDR3 nucleotides are TGCAGTGCTGGACAGAGGAACACCGGGGAGCTGTTTTTT. It translates to CSAGQRNTGELFF. The chain recombines TRBV20-1 with TRBJ2-2; maybe TRBD1 (6 bases). Trimming cost V 5 bases and J 1 base, with 8 bases left between them. CDR3 size: 13 residues. CDR1 is DFQATT, CDR2 SNEGSKA, per germline (reference sequence).

The CDR3 spells CASSGGDSYEQYF. The CDR3 DNA reads as TGTGCCAGCTCCGGGGGGGACTCCTACGAGCAGTACTTC. The gene calls are TRBV18 and TRBJ2-7, with TRBD2 matching over 8 bases. Germline CDR1 is KGHSH and CDR2 is LQKENI. V was pared by 6 bases and J by 0 bases, with 1 base of the junction left unmatched. This CDR3 has 13 residues.

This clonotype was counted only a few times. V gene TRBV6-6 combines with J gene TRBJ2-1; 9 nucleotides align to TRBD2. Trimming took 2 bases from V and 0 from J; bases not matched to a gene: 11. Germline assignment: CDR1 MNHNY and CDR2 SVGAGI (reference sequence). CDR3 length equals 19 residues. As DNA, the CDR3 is TGTGCCAGCAGTTACCCGTCAGCGGGGGGCCCTAGCTCCTACAATGAGCAGTTCTTC. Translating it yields CASSYPSAGGPSSYNEQFF.

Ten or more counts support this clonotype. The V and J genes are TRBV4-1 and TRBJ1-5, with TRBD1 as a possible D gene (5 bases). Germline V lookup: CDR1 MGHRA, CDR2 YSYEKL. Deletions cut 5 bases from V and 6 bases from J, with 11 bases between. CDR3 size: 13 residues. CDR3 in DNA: TGCGCCAGCAGCGAAATGGGGGGTCAGCCCCAGCATTTT. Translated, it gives CASSEMGGQPQHF.

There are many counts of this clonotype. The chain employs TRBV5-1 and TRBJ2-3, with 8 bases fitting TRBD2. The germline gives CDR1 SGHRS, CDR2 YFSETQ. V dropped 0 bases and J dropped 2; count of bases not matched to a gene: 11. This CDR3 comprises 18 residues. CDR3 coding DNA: TGCGCCAGCAGCTTGGTCGGGGTCTTCGGGGGGGACACAGATACGCAGTATTTT. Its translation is CASSLVGVFGGDTDTQYF.

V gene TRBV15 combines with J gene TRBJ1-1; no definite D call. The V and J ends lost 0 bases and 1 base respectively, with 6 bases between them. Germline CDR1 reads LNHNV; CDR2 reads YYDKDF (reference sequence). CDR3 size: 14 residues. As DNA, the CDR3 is TGTGCCACCAGCAGAGAGGCAGGGAACACTGAAGCTTTCTTT. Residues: CATSREAGNTEAFF.

CDR3 nucleotide sequence: TGTGCCAGCAGCCAAGGTCGAGTGCGAGCGGGGGGTTACAATGAGCAGTTCTTC. It specifies CASSQGRVRAGGYNEQFF. The genes are TRBV14 and TRBJ2-1, with 9 nucleotides matching TRBD2. Germline CDR1 reads SGHDN; CDR2 reads FVKESK. The CDR3 spans 18 residues. The V gene end was trimmed by 1 base and the J gene end by 4 bases; junction bases not matched to a gene: 11.